This T cell receptor (beta chain) came from a study of post-analysis software for immune sequencing data. Study-level findings and limits: TRBV5-6, TRBV5-1 and TRBV20-1 were among about 5 TRBV segments more frequent in patients than controls.

Concerning this clonotype itself: As yet, its antigen is unknown.

The CDR3 has 15 residues. The ends were cut back, 1 base at V and 4 bases at J, with 11 bases in the middle. The germline CDR1 and CDR2 sequences are LGHNT and FRNRAP. Unique molecular identifiers were built into the TCR beta cDNA libraries. TCRdb redid the calling of the PCR reads with MiXCR, one entry per CDR3 protein. This sample has approximately 630,000 distinct CDR3 sequences; over 45% occur once, and the top ten carry approximately 10%. What was sequenced was blood. This clonotype was sampled from a girl under 10 years old with multiple sclerosis. The chain employs TRBV12-5 and TRBJ2-1; D ambiguous. The CDR3 spells CASGLASSFYNEQFF. The CDR3 region has the DNA TGTGCTAGTGGTTTGGCCTCCTCATTTTACAATGAGCAGTTCTTC. Complete variable domain (other parts from reference TRBV12-5 and TRBJ2-1): DARVTQTPRHKVTEMGQEVTMRCQPILGHNTVFWYRQTMMQGLELLAYFRNRAPLDDSGMPKDRFSAEMPDATLATLKIQPSEPRDSAVYFCASGLASSFYNEQFFGPGTRLTVL.